Below are 23 T cell receptor beta chains sequenced from a single sample in a study of blood T cell repertoires in COVID-19. The protocol was immunoSEQ multiplex PCR, while the TCRdb copy is restricted to in-frame clones and leaves out a portion. The data hold more than 150,000 clones, with 78% observed a single time. Sequenced input: peripheral blood. These receptors all stem from a woman aged 80 or over with active or convalescent COVID-19.

The chain has TRBV2 and TRBJ2-3, with D tentatively TRBD2 (5 bases). V dropped 7 bases and J dropped 9 bases, with 14 bases sitting between them. The CDR3 is 12 residues long. Per germline, CDR1 SNHLY and CDR2 FYNNEI. For the CDR3, the DNA is TGTGCCAGCACAGAACGGGGATGGACGCAGTATTTT. Its protein is CASTERGWTQYF.

This clone has only one observation. This chain joins TRBV19 and TRBJ2-2; D gene unclear. This CDR3 spans 14 amino acids. Germline values: CDR1 LNHDA, CDR2 SQIVND (reference sequence). Deletions cut 1 base from V and 6 bases from J, with 9 bases between. The CDR3 here is CASSIGQWSGELFF. Here the CDR3 DNA reads TGTGCCAGTAGTATAGGACAATGGTCCGGGGAGCTGTTTTTT.

The CDR3 loop is CASSRDPGGTEAFF. The CDR3 DNA reads as TGTGCCAGCAGCCGGGACCCCGGGGGGACTGAAGCTTTCTTT. V and J are TRBV9 and TRBJ1-1, with a weak D call TRBD1 (5 bases). V dropped 4 bases and J dropped 5 bases, with 15 bases sitting between them. Looked up from germline, CDR1 is SGDLS and CDR2 is YYNGEE. The CDR3 contains 14 residues.

V is TRBV6-5 and J is TRBJ2-7; tentative D call: TRBD1 (6 bases). CDR3 length equals 14 residues. The V gene lost 6 bases and the J gene lost 5 bases, with 17 bases spanning the gap. The germline CDR1 and CDR2 sequences are MNHEY and SVGAGI. This CDR3 is CASRERQDIDEQYF. CDR3 DNA sequence: TGTGCCAGCAGAGAGAGACAGGATATCGACGAGCAGTACTTC.

This sequence joins TRBV6-6 and TRBJ2-3; TRBD2 aligns across 11 bases. Germline V CDR1 and CDR2: MNHNY, SVGAGI (reference sequence). J lost 6 bases, V lost 6 bases, and 8 bases had no gene match. This CDR3 is 15 amino acids long. The CDR3 region is CASRLSGGAKDTQYF. For the CDR3, the DNA is TGTGCCAGCAGACTTAGCGGGGGGGCCAAGGATACGCAGTATTTT.

This clone has only a few counts. This chain uses TRBV27 with TRBJ2-1; 9 nucleotides align to TRBD2. The CDR3 has 17 residues. Germline V CDR1 and CDR2: MNHEY, SMNVEV (reference sequence). V was clipped by 2 bases and J by 9 bases; unmatched bases: 14. The CDR3 nucleotides are TGTGCCAGCAGTTTAGAAGGGGGAGCTAGCGGGGTAGGTGAGCAGTTCTTC. This codes for CASSLEGGASGVGEQFF.

This chain links TRBV28 with TRBJ2-2, with TRBD1 identical over 10 bases. The length of the CDR3 is 15 residues. V shed 10 bases and J 0 bases; nucleotides not matched to a gene: 5. The germline V gene has CDR1 MDHEN and CDR2 SYDVKM. The CDR3 nucleotides are TGTGCCACCCTTGGACAGGGGGCGAACACCGGGGAGCTGTTTTTT. It specifies CATLGQGANTGELFF.

Here the CDR3 DNA reads TGTGCCACCAGCAGAAAGCAGGGGGCACGAAATCAGCCCCAGCATTTT. This encodes CATSRKQGARNQPQHF. The chain uses TRBV15 and TRBJ1-5; 8 nucleotides agree with TRBD1. Germline CDR1 reads LNHNV; CDR2 reads YYDKDF (reference sequence). The CDR3 length is 16 residues. Trimming removed 2 bases from V and 4 bases from J; junction bases left unmatched: 7.

The count of this clone is one. The chain has TRBV5-4 and TRBJ2-1; 9 nucleotides match TRBD1. The ends lost 5 bases at V and 8 bases at J; junction bases unmatched: 8. Germline-derived CDR1 and CDR2 are SGHNT and YYREEE (reference sequence). The CDR3 is 14 amino acids. Here the CDR3 DNA reads TGTGCCAGCAGGGTGGGACAGGGACCCCATGAGCAGTTCTTC. Its translation is CASRVGQGPHEQFF.

The chain carries TRBV5-1 and TRBJ2-6; 11 bases are a match to TRBD2. CDR3 size: 21 residues. The germline V gene has CDR1 SGHRS and CDR2 YFSETQ. Trimming took 4 bases from V and 0 from J; bases not matched to a gene: 15. The DNA of the CDR3 is TGCGCCAGCAGCCAATTGCCTAGCGGGGGGCCAAAGCTCTCTGGGGCCAACGTCCTGACTTTC. The encoded protein is CASSQLPSGGPKLSGANVLTF.

The chain employs TRBV5-8 and TRBJ1-5; possible D gene TRBD1, 5 bases. This CDR3 spans 15 amino acids. Trimming removed 0 bases from V and 9 bases from J, with 16 bases in between. From germline, CDR1 is SGHTS and CDR2 YDEGEE. The DNA of the CDR3 is TGTGCCAGCAGCTTGGCACAGGTAGGCTTTTGGCCCCAGCATTTT. Protein product: CASSLAQVGFWPQHF.

This clone showed up just a few times. CDR3 protein: CASRVGGEGYGYTF. The DNA for the CDR3 is TGTGCCAGCCGCGTTGGGGGGGAGGGGTATGGCTACACCTTC. The chain links TRBV6-5 to TRBJ1-2, with a tentative D call TRBD1 (5 bases). Trimming took off 8 bases at V and 5 bases at J, with 18 bases between the two ends. Germline CDR1 MNHEY, CDR2 SVGAGI. The CDR3 spans 14 residues.

This clone was seen only once. This rearrangement joins TRBV9 to TRBJ2-1; TRBD2 matches 8 bases. The CDR3 runs 16 residues. The V segment lost 2 bases and the J segment 6 bases; nucleotides outside the gene matches: 10. Germline V gives CDR1 SGDLS, CDR2 YYNGEE. CDR3 sequence: CASSVAGTSVSNEQFF. The CDR3, as DNA: TGTGCCAGCAGCGTGGCAGGGACTAGTGTTTCCAATGAGCAGTTCTTC.

The rearrangement joins TRBV6-5 to TRBJ2-7, with 8 positions matching TRBD2. Germline V gene data show CDR1 as MNHEY and CDR2 as SVGAGI. The trim removed 4 bases at V and 0 bases at J, leaving 5 bases unmatched. The CDR3 has 15 residues. The CDR3 region is CASSLTSVSSYEQYF. The CDR3 nucleotides read TGTGCCAGCAGTTTGACTAGCGTGAGCTCCTACGAGCAGTACTTC.

The chain links TRBV24-1 to TRBJ1-2; a possible D gene is TRBD1 (6 bases). Trimming shortened V by 5 bases and J by 7 bases, and 13 bases separated the two germline ends. CDR1 KGHDR and CDR2 SFDVKD come from the germline V gene. The CDR3 has 13 amino acids. CDR3 sequence: CATSAAGEIGYTF. Here the CDR3 DNA reads TGTGCCACCAGTGCGGCAGGGGAAATTGGCTACACCTTC.

V gene TRBV27 combines with J gene TRBJ2-7; D possibly corresponds to TRBD2 (7 bases). V shed 5 bases and J shed 5 bases, with 25 bases lying between them. This CDR3 is 17 amino acids long. CDR1 MNHEY and CDR2 SMNVEV come from the germline V gene (reference sequence). The CDR3 nucleotides are TGTGCCAGCAGTCTCATTCGGGGGGACACCGCTAGTGACGAGCAGTACTTC. Translated, it gives CASSLIRGDTASDEQYF.

This chain connects TRBV27 to TRBJ2-3; TRBD2 agrees at 10 bases. Germline V gene lookup returns CDR1 MNHEY and CDR2 SMNVEV (reference sequence). CDR3 length equals 18 residues. Trimming cost V 0 bases and J 0 bases; bases outside gene matches: 6. The CDR3 region is CASSLSIRLAGSTDTQYF. The CDR3 region has the DNA TGTGCCAGCAGTTTATCAATCCGACTAGCGGGTAGCACAGATACGCAGTATTTT.

The chain links TRBV11-2 to TRBJ2-1; 10 bases align to TRBD2. V shed 1 base, J shed 8 bases, and the junction held 11 bases outside the gene matches. The CDR3 runs 17 residues. Germline CDR1 is SGHAT and CDR2 is FQNNGV. CDR3 coding DNA: TGTGCCAGCAGCTTAGTCGGTAGCGGGGGGCTGTCCCATGAGCAGTTCTTC. This translates into CASSLVGSGGLSHEQFF.

This clone was detected only once. The chain recombines TRBV4-3 with TRBJ2-1, with TRBD1 as a possible D gene (6 bases). The CDR3 consists of 15 residues. The ends were cut back, 0 bases at V and 4 bases at J, with 10 bases in the middle. Germline values: CDR1 LGHNA, CDR2 YSLEER. The CDR3 is CASSQDRGQYNEQFF. For the CDR3, the DNA is TGCGCCAGCAGCCAAGACAGGGGACAATACAATGAGCAGTTCTTC.

The rearrangement uses TRBV28 and TRBJ1-5; no clear D. Trimming removed 6 bases from V and 9 bases from J, with 9 bases in between. The CDR3 covers 11 residues. The V gene's germline CDR1 is MDHEN and CDR2 SYDVKM. Here the CDR3 DNA reads TGTGCCAGCAGCTGGGGAGGGCCCCAGCATTTT. This codes for CASSWGGPQHF. The whole variable domain, remainder taken from reference TRBV28 and TRBJ1-5, is DVKVTQSSRYLVKRTGEKVFLECVQDMDHENMFWYRQDPGLGLRLIYFSYDVKMKEKGDIPEGYSVSREKKERFSLILESASTNQTSMYLCASSWGGPQHFGDGTRLSIL.

This clone was seen more than once but under ten times. V and J are TRBV5-8 and TRBJ2-1, with no clear D. The V gene lost 4 bases and the J gene lost 0 bases, with 14 bases spanning the gap. Germline V gives CDR1 SGHTS, CDR2 YDEGEE. There are 16 residues in the CDR3. In DNA form, the CDR3 reads TGTGCCAGCAGCCCGTGGTCGTATAGCTCCTACAATGAGCAGTTCTTC. Translating it yields CASSPWSYSSYNEQFF.

The rearrangement joins TRBV5-4 to TRBJ2-3; TRBD2 might be the D (7 bases). The germline V gene has CDR1 SGHNT and CDR2 YYREEE (reference sequence). The germline V and J ends were trimmed by 7 bases and 5 bases, with 17 bases remaining between them. The CDR3 covers 14 residues. The CDR3 coding sequence is TGTGCCAGCCACCCGGGGGGCAAGAAAGATACGCAGTATTTT. Its translation: CASHPGGKKDTQYF.

The V call is TRBV5-4, the J call TRBJ1-1, with 7 bases that match TRBD1. J lost 5 bases, V lost 4 bases, and 5 bases had no gene match. In germline, CDR1 is SGHNT, CDR2 YYREEE (reference sequence). The CDR3 extends over 13 amino acids. CDR3: CASSNQGGTEAFF. The CDR3 bases are TGTGCCAGCAGCAATCAGGGGGGTACTGAAGCTTTCTTT.